The text below deals with one TCR beta chain. Its antigen is undetermined. This sample was taken from a study of OX40 agonist ivuxolimab in advanced cancers. Findings and caveats of the study: Both blood CD4+ and CD8+ T cells showed clonal growth by week 6 at 0.1 to 3.0 mg/kg.

The V end lost 0 bases, the J end lost 1 base, and 6 bases lay between the germline ends. Germline V gives CDR1 MNHEY, CDR2 SVGAGI. The CDR3 covers 15 residues. The data were produced by immunoSEQ multiplex PCR, yet TCRdb's version contains in-frame clones alone and is incomplete. The data contain around 56,000 clones, approximately 82% of them singletons. Sequenced material: CD4+ or CD8+ T cells sorted from blood, taken in a trial of the OX40 agonist ivuxolimab. The TCR sequence derives from an adult with an advanced solid tumor such as melanoma, head and neck, liver or kidney cancer. The chain links TRBV6-5 to TRBJ1-4; no clear D. CDR3 DNA: TGTGCCAGCAGTTACTCACGGGGAACTAATGAAAAACTGTTTTTT. This codes for CASSYSRGTNEKLFF.